This TCR beta chain comes out of a study of blood T cell repertoires in COVID-19. V gave up 7 bases and J gave up 4 bases; unmatched junction bases: 10. The germline V gene has CDR1 SGHRS and CDR2 YFSETQ. CDR3 length: 15 amino acids. Libraries were prepared by immunoSEQ multiplex PCR; TCRdb keeps only in-frame clonotypes and omits some of them. Of fewer than 130,000 clones in the sample, about 85% were seen once. The V gene is TRBV5-1, the J gene TRBJ1-2, with 10 bases matching TRBD1. The TCR comes from a human donor in a cohort sampled during active COVID-19. Sequencing was performed on peripheral blood. The CDR3 here is CASHDRGRPIYGYTF. The DNA of the CDR3 is TGCGCCAGCCATGACAGGGGGCGCCCCATCTATGGCTACACCTTC.